The sequence of this TCR beta chain was determined in a study of T cells in Graves' hyperthyroidism and ophthalmopathy. Turning to the study itself: Peripheral blood was drawn at first diagnosis, prior to all treatment. General study results and limits: Using 13 V-J features, a model discriminated ophthalmopathy from stable hyperthyroidism.

The investigators amplified TCR beta CDR3 regions from RNA transcripts. Carried out on the TCR CDR3, a first-round RT-PCR used the HTBI primer set. TCRdb redid the calling of the multiplex PCR reads with MiXCR, one entry per CDR3 protein. Of 300,000 or so distinct CDR3 sequences listed, about 15% were seen once; the top ten hold about 51%. CDR1 and CDR2 (germline): SGDLS, YYNGEE. The CDR3 length is 13 residues. V was shortened by 9 bases and J by 6 bases, with 16 bases between the two germline ends. Based on clinical symptoms, serum thyroxine and TRAb, thyroid ultrasound and orbital computed tomography, diagnoses were reached. About 10 ml fresh peripheral blood yielded the PBMCs. In the case of this clonotype: Its antigen is not known. A read error may be the cause here, since a much bigger clone is one base away.

The rearrangement links TRBV9 to TRBJ2-1, with D possibly matching TRBD2 (5 bases). The receptor comes from a woman aged 55-75 years with Graves' ophthalmopathy. The source material was blood. Here the CDR3 DNA reads TGTGCCATCAGGTCTTCAGGACTCAATGAGCAGTTCTTC. It encodes CAIRSSGLNEQFF. Complete variable domain (other parts from reference TRBV9 and TRBJ2-1): DSGVTQTPKHLITATGQRVTLRCSPRSGDLSVYWYQQSLDQGLQFLIQYYNGEERAKGNILERFSAQQFPDLHSELNLSSLELGDSALYFCAIRSSGLNEQFFGPGTRLTVL.